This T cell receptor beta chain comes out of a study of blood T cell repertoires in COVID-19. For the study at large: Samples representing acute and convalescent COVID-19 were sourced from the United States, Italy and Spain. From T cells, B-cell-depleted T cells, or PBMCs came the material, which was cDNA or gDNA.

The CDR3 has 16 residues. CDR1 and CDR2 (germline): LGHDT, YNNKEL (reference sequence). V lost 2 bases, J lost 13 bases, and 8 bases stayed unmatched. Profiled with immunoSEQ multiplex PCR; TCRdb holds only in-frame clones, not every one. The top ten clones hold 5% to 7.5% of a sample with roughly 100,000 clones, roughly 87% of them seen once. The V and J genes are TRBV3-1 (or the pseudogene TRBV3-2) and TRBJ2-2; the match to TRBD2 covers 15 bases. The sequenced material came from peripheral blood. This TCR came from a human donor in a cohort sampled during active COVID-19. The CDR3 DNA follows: TGTGCCAGCAGCCAAAGGACTAGCGGGGGGGCCCAATGGCTGTTTTTT. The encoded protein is CASSQRTSGGAQWLFF.